The T cell receptor beta chain under discussion was sequenced for a study of response to subunit inactivated influenza vaccine. General observations from the study: That few new T cells are recruited by each seasonal influenza vaccination was the authors' suggestion.

Regarding this clonotype: Its matching antigen is unknown.

TCRdb independently ran MiXCR on the RT-PCR reads; one entry per CDR3 protein. The top ten clones hold roughly 3.1% of a sample with 500,000 or so distinct CDR3 sequences, about 15% of them seen once. The sample consisted of CD4+ T cells sorted from PBMCs, taken 23 to 25 months after vaccination. The sequence was obtained from a man aged 50-75 years who received an inactivated influenza vaccine.

The DNA of the CDR3 is TGTGCCAGCAGCTTAGGTCAGACCTATGAGGGCTACACCTTC. Its translation: CASSLGQTYEGYTF. The V and J genes are TRBV7-2 and TRBJ1-2; D uncertain. The ends were cut back, 1 base at V and 8 bases at J, with 14 bases in the middle. Germline assignment: CDR1 SGHTA and CDR2 FQGNSA. This CDR3 has 14 residues.